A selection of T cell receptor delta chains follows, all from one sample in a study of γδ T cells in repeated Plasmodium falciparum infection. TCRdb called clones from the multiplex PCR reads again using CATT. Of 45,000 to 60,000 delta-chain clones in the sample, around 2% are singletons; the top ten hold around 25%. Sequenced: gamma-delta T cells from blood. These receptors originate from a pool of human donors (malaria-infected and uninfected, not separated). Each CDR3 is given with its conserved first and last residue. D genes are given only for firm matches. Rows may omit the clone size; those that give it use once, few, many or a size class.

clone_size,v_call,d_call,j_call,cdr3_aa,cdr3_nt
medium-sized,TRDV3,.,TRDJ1,CASGSYHTDKLIF,TGTGCCTCTGGCTCGTACCACACCGATAAACTCATCTTT
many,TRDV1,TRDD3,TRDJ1,CALGLPFRKLKLGDTLSIPDKLIF,TGTGCTCTTGGCCTTCCCTTCAGAAAACTTAAACTGGGGGATACGCTATCGATTCCCGATAAACTCATCTTT
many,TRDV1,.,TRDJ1,CALGNSIRGGPGADKLIF,TGTGCTCTTGGGAACTCCATCCGCGGCGGTCCTGGGGCCGATAAACTCATCTTT
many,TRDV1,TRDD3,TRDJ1,CALGSNLRWAFLGGYLSTYTDKLIF,TGTGCTCTTGGGTCGAACCTCAGATGGGCCTTCCTCGGGGGATACCTGTCTACGTACACCGATAAACTCATCTTT
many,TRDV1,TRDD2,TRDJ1,CALGELPSFLPWGLYTDKLIF,TGTGCTCTTGGGGAACTCCCCTCCTTCCTACCCTGGGGACTGTACACCGATAAACTCATCTTT
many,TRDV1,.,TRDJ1,CALGETLSTAFVALLTCPKYTDKLIF,TGTGCTCTTGGGGAAACCCTCTCTACTGCGTTCGTGGCCCTCCTTACTTGCCCAAAATACACCGATAAACTCATCTTT
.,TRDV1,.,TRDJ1,CALGELAFLRGFWGIPLYTDELIF,TGTGCTCTTGGGGAACTAGCCTTCCTAAGGGGTTTCTGGGGGATCCCGCTTTACACCGATGAACTCATCTTT
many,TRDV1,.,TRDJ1,CALGDMTHPLPTMGIQLNTDKLIF,TGTGCTCTTGGAGACATGACACACCCACTTCCCACGATGGGGATTCAACTTAACACCGATAAACTCATCTTT
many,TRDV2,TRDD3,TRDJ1,CACDTVRTGGPDLLYTDKLIF,TGTGCCTGTGACACCGTTAGAACTGGGGGACCAGACTTGTTGTACACCGATAAACTCATCTTT
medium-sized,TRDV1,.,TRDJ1,CALGSTTPVLDLNTDKLIF,TGTGCTCTTGGTTCTACCACTCCCGTCCTTGATTTAAACACCGATAAACTCATCTTT
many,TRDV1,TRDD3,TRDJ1,CALGELPYWGILPSQLIF,TGTGCTCTTGGGGAACTTCCCTATTGGGGGATACTCCCCTCGCAACTCATCTTT
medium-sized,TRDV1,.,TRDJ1,CALGVPPLFLRGWGRDRTDKLIF,TGTGCTCTTGGGGTCCCTCCCCTCTTCCTACGTGGCTGGGGGAGAGACAGAACCGATAAACTCATCTTT
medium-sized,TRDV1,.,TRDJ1,CALGEKIESTDKLIF,TGTGCTCTTGGGGAAAAGATTGAGAGCACCGATAAACTCATCTTT
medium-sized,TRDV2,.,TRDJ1,CACDTSDRRTTDKLIF,TGTGCCTGTGACACCTCGGATCGTCGGACAACCGATAAACTCATCTTT
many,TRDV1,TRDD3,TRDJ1,CALGPGGSYTDKLIF,TGTGCTCTCGGACCTGGGGGCTCGTACACCGATAAACTCATCTTT
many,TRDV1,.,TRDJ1,CALGDTLGSKRGGLGRKLIF,TGTGCTCTTGGGGATACGCTGGGTTCCAAGAGGGGGGGTCTAGGACGCAAACTCATCTTT